One and the same sample provided the 10 T cell receptor beta chains below, sequenced in a study of CD8 T cells in ankylosing spondylitis. TCRdb ran MiXCR on the 5' RACE reads and lists one entry per CDR3 protein. The sample consists of about 160,000 distinct CDR3 sequences, around 17% of them appearing once. Sequencing was done on a sample of blood, either unsorted or a sorted T cell fraction (not recorded which). The source of these receptors is a male donor with ankylosing spondylitis or in good health (not recorded which).

This clonotype came up a few times. This sequence joins TRBV6-6 and TRBJ2-2, with no clear D. The CDR3 totals 14 residues. Deletions cut 2 bases from V and 6 bases from J, with 10 bases between. CDR1 and CDR2 from the germline V gene are MNHNY and SVGAGI (reference sequence). The CDR3 coding sequence is TGTGCCAGCAGTTACCCAGAAATCGCCGGGGAGCTGTTTTTT. Translating gives CASSYPEIAGELFF.

This clonotype appeared a few times. The rearrangement uses TRBV28 and TRBJ1-1, with D possibly TRBD1 on 6 matching bases. CDR1 is MDHEN, CDR2 SYDVKM, per germline. This CDR3 has 13 residues. V lost 9 bases, J lost 2 bases, and 13 bases lay in between. The CDR3 reads CASGRGFNTEAFF. CDR3 nucleotide sequence: TGTGCCAGTGGAAGGGGGTTTAACACTGAAGCTTTCTTT.

At least ten counts were recorded for this clonotype. The rearrangement uses TRBV12-3 or TRBV12-4 and TRBJ2-7, with a weak D call TRBD2 (6 bases). This CDR3 has 15 residues. The V end was cut by 7 bases, the J end by 5 bases, with 21 bases between. CDR3 region: CASTGGRLNSDEQYF. CDR3 coding DNA: TGTGCCAGCACCGGGGGACGGCTAAATTCGGACGAGCAGTACTTC.

This clonotype was detected ten times or more. The CDR3 protein is CASSSLAGGGETQYF. CDR3 DNA: TGTGCCAGCAGTTCGTTAGCGGGAGGGGGCGAGACCCAGTACTTC. The chain is built from TRBV28 and TRBJ2-5, with 11 bases lining up with TRBD2. The germline V gene encodes CDR1 MDHEN and CDR2 SYDVKM. The V and J ends lost 4 bases and 5 bases, in that order; junction bases with no gene match: 6. CDR3 length equals 15 residues.

The sample holds many counts of this clonotype. The J gene is TRBJ2-1, the V gene TRBV2; TRBD1 or TRBD2 may be the D gene (7 bases each). The germline V gene encodes CDR1 SNHLY and CDR2 FYNNEI. There are 15 residues in the CDR3. V lost 4 bases to trimming and J lost 4 bases, with 14 bases between them. CDR3 sequence reads: CASSVGRGGYNEQFF. The CDR3 DNA reads as TGTGCCAGCAGTGTGGGCAGGGGGGGTTACAATGAGCAGTTCTTC.

In this sample, this clonotype turned up a few times. The V call is TRBV28, the J call TRBJ2-7; D might be TRBD2 (6 bases). The germline V and J ends were trimmed by 5 bases and 2 bases, with 13 bases remaining between them. Germline V lookup: CDR1 MDHEN, CDR2 SYDVKM. The CDR3 is made up of 14 amino acids. The CDR3 region is CASSPSGDPYEQYF. DNA of the CDR3: TGTGCCAGCAGTCCGTCGGGAGATCCCTACGAGCAGTACTTC.

As concerns this clonotype: The junction departs from the called germline gene at one end, perhaps through a read error. This rearrangement joins TRBV10-3 to TRBJ2-7; the match to TRBD1 covers 8 bases. The CDR3 spans 15 residues. Germline CDR1 is ENHRY and CDR2 is SYGVKD. CDR3 sequence (DNA): TGTGCCAGCAGTTTCGCCGGGACAGGACGCTACGAGCAGTACTTC. Translated: CASSFAGTGRYEQYF.

This clonotype occurred many times. The gene calls are TRBV3-1 and TRBJ2-3, with 8 nucleotides matching TRBD1. The CDR3 is 15 residues long. The germline gives CDR1 LGHDT, CDR2 YNNKEL (reference sequence). The V and J ends lost 4 bases and 4 bases, in that order; junction bases with no gene match: 7. In DNA, the CDR3 is TGTGCCAGCAGCCCCGGGACAGGTCCTCCAGATACGCAGTATTTT. This codes for CASSPGTGPPDTQYF.

This clonotype has at least ten counts. The chain employs TRBV28 and TRBJ2-7, with D unclear. The CDR3 is 13 residues long. CDR1 MDHEN and CDR2 SYDVKM come from the germline V gene. With 2 bases removed from V and 2 bases from J, the gap between germline ends came to 7 bases. This chain's CDR3 is CASSLPAPYEQYF. DNA for the CDR3: TGTGCCAGCAGTTTACCAGCCCCCTACGAGCAGTACTTC.

In its sample, this clonotype was seen many times. The chain couples TRBV28 to TRBJ1-5; unclear D gene. The germline CDR1 and CDR2 sequences are MDHEN and SYDVKM. The CDR3 is 14 residues long. V was shortened by 10 bases and J by 2 bases, with 15 bases between the two germline ends. The CDR3 coding sequence is TGTGCCATCGCCCCGGGATGGGGCAATCAGCCCCAGCATTTT. Amino acids: CAIAPGWGNQPQHF.